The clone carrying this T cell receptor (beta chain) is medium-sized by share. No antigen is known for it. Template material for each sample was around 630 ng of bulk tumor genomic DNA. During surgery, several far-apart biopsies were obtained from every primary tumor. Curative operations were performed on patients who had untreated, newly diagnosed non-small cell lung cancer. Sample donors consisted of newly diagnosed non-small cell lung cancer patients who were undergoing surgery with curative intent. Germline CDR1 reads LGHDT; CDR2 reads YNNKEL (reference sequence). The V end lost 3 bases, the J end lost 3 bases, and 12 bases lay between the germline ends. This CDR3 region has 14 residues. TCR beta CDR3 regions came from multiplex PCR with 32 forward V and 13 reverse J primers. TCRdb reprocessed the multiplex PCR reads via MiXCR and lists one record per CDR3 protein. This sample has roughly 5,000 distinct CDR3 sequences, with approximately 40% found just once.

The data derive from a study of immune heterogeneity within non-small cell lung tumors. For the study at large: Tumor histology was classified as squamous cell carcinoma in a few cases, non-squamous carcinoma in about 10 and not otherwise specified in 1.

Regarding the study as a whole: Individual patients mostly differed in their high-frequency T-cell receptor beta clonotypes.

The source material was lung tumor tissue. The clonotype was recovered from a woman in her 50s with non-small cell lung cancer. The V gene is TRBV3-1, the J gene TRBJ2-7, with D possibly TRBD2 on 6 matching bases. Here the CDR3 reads CASSHLLTSYEQYF. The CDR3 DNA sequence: TGTGCCAGCAGCCACCTCCTGACTAGCTACGAGCAGTACTTC.